This is a list of T cell receptor beta chains from one sample in a study of cytomegalovirus exposure and HLA in healthy donors. TCRdb's copy holds only in-frame clones and misses some; the assay was immunoSEQ multiplex PCR. The sample includes 150,000 to 200,000 clones, about 79% of them seen just once. Sequencing used PBMCs. These receptor sequences come from a female donor in good health and CMV-seronegative. The CDR3 runs from the conserved cysteine through the conserved F or W. Fields, in order: D gene, J gene, clone size, V gene, CDR3 protein, CDR3 DNA. D genes are given only for firm matches. Some rows have no size entry. The others give once, few or many, or a class for an expanded clone.

D gene: TRBD1; J gene: TRBJ2-6; clone size: once; V gene: TRBV2; CDR3 protein: CASSEPRQGVTFGANVLTF; CDR3 DNA: TGTGCCAGCAGTGAACCCCGCCAGGGGGTTACCTTCGGGGCCAACGTCCTGACTTTC
D gene: .; J gene: TRBJ1-1; clone size: .; V gene: TRBV29-1; CDR3 protein: CSVAAGNTEAFF; CDR3 DNA: TGCAGCGTTGCAGCGGGGAACACTGAAGCTTTCTTT
D gene: TRBD2; J gene: TRBJ2-5; clone size: .; V gene: TRBV4-2; CDR3 protein: CASSLTSGGGETQYF; CDR3 DNA: TGTGCCAGCAGTCTTACTAGCGGGGGGGGAGAGACCCAGTACTTC
D gene: .; J gene: TRBJ1-1; clone size: .; V gene: TRBV10-3; CDR3 protein: CAISEGREIEAFF; CDR3 DNA: TGTGCCATCAGTGAGGGGAGAGAAATAGAAGCTTTCTTT
D gene: TRBD1; J gene: TRBJ1-2; clone size: .; V gene: TRBV4-3; CDR3 protein: CASSQGSGQGYRGYTF; CDR3 DNA: TGCGCCAGCAGCCAAGGGTCGGGACAGGGGTACCGTGGCTACACCTTC
D gene: TRBD2; J gene: TRBJ2-7; clone size: .; V gene: TRBV2; CDR3 protein: CAITSGGPYEQYF; CDR3 DNA: TGTGCCATTACTAGCGGGGGGCCCTACGAGCAGTACTTC
D gene: TRBD2; J gene: TRBJ2-2; clone size: few; V gene: TRBV9; CDR3 protein: CASSVYASGGTGELFF; CDR3 DNA: TGTGCCAGCAGCGTATACGCTAGCGGGGGAACCGGGGAGCTGTTTTTT
D gene: .; J gene: TRBJ2-7; clone size: .; V gene: TRBV6-1; CDR3 protein: CASRPKTTYEQYF; CDR3 DNA: TGTGCCAGCAGACCGAAGACTACCTACGAGCAGTACTTC
D gene: TRBD2; J gene: TRBJ2-1; clone size: .; V gene: TRBV5-1; CDR3 protein: CASSSGLAGGNLGFF; CDR3 DNA: TGCGCCAGCAGCTCGGGACTAGCGGGGGGGAATTTAGGGTTCTTC
D gene: .; J gene: TRBJ1-4; clone size: .; V gene: TRBV7-2; CDR3 protein: CASSQWGDNEKLFF; CDR3 DNA: TGTGCCAGCAGCCAATGGGGGGATAATGAAAAACTGTTTTTT
D gene: TRBD2; J gene: TRBJ2-3; clone size: few; V gene: TRBV5-1; CDR3 protein: CASSSDKLAGLGTQYF; CDR3 DNA: TGCGCCAGCAGCTCCGACAAACTAGCGGGATTGGGTACGCAGTATTTT
D gene: TRBD2; J gene: TRBJ2-3; clone size: .; V gene: TRBV11-2; CDR3 protein: CASSFSSGGRTDTQYF; CDR3 DNA: TGTGCCAGCAGCTTTTCTAGCGGGGGACGCACAGATACGCAGTATTTT
D gene: .; J gene: TRBJ2-2; clone size: .; V gene: TRBV7-2; CDR3 protein: CASSLLSVASTGELFF; CDR3 DNA: TGTGCCAGCAGCTTACTGTCGGTAGCGAGCACCGGGGAGCTGTTTTTT
D gene: TRBD1; J gene: TRBJ2-1; clone size: few; V gene: TRBV7-2; CDR3 protein: CASSLTRGQGIGQFF; CDR3 DNA: TGTGCCAGCAGCCTAACGAGGGGGCAGGGGATTGGGCAGTTCTTC
D gene: TRBD2; J gene: TRBJ2-5; clone size: few; V gene: TRBV5-1; CDR3 protein: CASSFSGGGETQYF; CDR3 DNA: TGCGCCAGCAGCTTTAGCGGGGGGGGAGAGACCCAGTACTTC
D gene: .; J gene: TRBJ1-1; clone size: .; V gene: TRBV30; CDR3 protein: CAWSPGGQTVAEAFF; CDR3 DNA: TGTGCCTGGAGCCCCGGAGGCCAGACCGTGGCTGAAGCTTTCTTT
D gene: .; J gene: TRBJ1-2; clone size: once; V gene: TRBV4-2; CDR3 protein: CASSQTPGLLGYTF; CDR3 DNA: TGTGCCAGCAGCCAGACACCCGGTCTGCTTGGCTACACCTTC
D gene: TRBD1; J gene: TRBJ2-7; clone size: .; V gene: TRBV5-4; CDR3 protein: CASSWRDRGPYEQYF; CDR3 DNA: TGTGCCAGCAGCTGGCGGGACAGGGGACCCTACGAGCAGTACTTC
D gene: TRBD2; J gene: TRBJ2-1; clone size: .; V gene: TRBV28; CDR3 protein: CASSAGLAGGPNYNEQFF; CDR3 DNA: TGTGCCAGCAGTGCGGGACTAGCGGGAGGGCCAAACTACAATGAGCAGTTCTTC
D gene: TRBD1; J gene: TRBJ2-7; clone size: .; V gene: TRBV19; CDR3 protein: CASSARQGAYYEQYF; CDR3 DNA: TGTGCCAGTAGCGCCCGACAGGGGGCCTACTACGAGCAGTACTTC
D gene: TRBD1; J gene: TRBJ1-5; clone size: .; V gene: TRBV28; CDR3 protein: CASRRQGGQPQHF; CDR3 DNA: TGTGCCAGCAGAAGACAGGGAGGCCAGCCCCAGCATTTT
D gene: TRBD1; J gene: TRBJ1-4; clone size: .; V gene: TRBV6-1; CDR3 protein: CASRVGQGISLFF; CDR3 DNA: TGTGCCAGCAGGGTGGGACAGGGGATAAGTCTGTTTTTT
D gene: .; J gene: TRBJ1-2; clone size: .; V gene: TRBV7-2; CDR3 protein: CASSPLAGHGYTF; CDR3 DNA: TGTGCCAGCAGCCCCCTGGCAGGGCACGGCTACACCTTC
D gene: .; J gene: TRBJ1-2; clone size: .; V gene: TRBV18; CDR3 protein: CASSQRVRDGYTF; CDR3 DNA: TGTGCCAGCTCACAACGGGTCAGAGATGGCTACACCTTC
D gene: TRBD2; J gene: TRBJ2-2; clone size: few; V gene: TRBV27; CDR3 protein: CASSLRGYTGELFF; CDR3 DNA: TGTGCCAGCAGTTTGCGGGGGTACACCGGGGAGCTGTTTTTT
D gene: .; J gene: TRBJ2-3; clone size: .; V gene: TRBV6-4; CDR3 protein: CASSDLQGSGPDTQYF; CDR3 DNA: TGTGCCAGCAGTGACTTGCAGGGGTCCGGGCCCGATACGCAGTATTTT
D gene: .; J gene: TRBJ1-2; clone size: .; V gene: TRBV30; CDR3 protein: CAWSPENYGYTF; CDR3 DNA: TGTGCCTGGAGTCCGGAGAACTATGGCTACACCTTC
D gene: TRBD1; J gene: TRBJ1-2; clone size: .; V gene: TRBV28; CDR3 protein: CASSLGGQGPFGYGYTF; CDR3 DNA: TGTGCCAGCAGTTTAGGGGGACAGGGGCCATTCGGCTATGGCTACACCTTC
D gene: TRBD2; J gene: TRBJ2-7; clone size: .; V gene: TRBV6-5; CDR3 protein: CASSYGTSGTPQQYF; CDR3 DNA: TGTGCCAGCAGTTATGGGACTAGCGGGACTCCCCAGCAGTACTTC
D gene: TRBD1; J gene: TRBJ2-6; clone size: .; V gene: TRBV18; CDR3 protein: CASSPAPLTGGIVGANVLTF; CDR3 DNA: TGTGCCAGCTCACCTGCTCCCCTGACAGGGGGCATAGTTGGGGCCAACGTCCTGACTTTC
D gene: .; J gene: TRBJ1-5; clone size: .; V gene: TRBV15; CDR3 protein: CATNRDYSAGNQPQHF; CDR3 DNA: TGTGCCACCAACAGAGATTATTCGGCCGGGAATCAGCCCCAGCATTTT
D gene: TRBD2; J gene: TRBJ2-7; clone size: few; V gene: TRBV10-3; CDR3 protein: CAISESATSLGYEQYF; CDR3 DNA: TGTGCCATCAGTGAGTCTGCGACTAGCCTCGGTTACGAGCAGTACTTC
D gene: .; J gene: TRBJ1-1; clone size: .; V gene: TRBV29-1; CDR3 protein: CSVPDMNTEAFF; CDR3 DNA: TGCAGCGTTCCAGATATGAACACTGAAGCTTTCTTT
D gene: .; J gene: TRBJ2-3; clone size: .; V gene: TRBV30; CDR3 protein: CAWGTFPSTDTQYF; CDR3 DNA: TGTGCCTGGGGGACTTTTCCTAGCACAGATACGCAGTATTTT
D gene: .; J gene: TRBJ1-1; clone size: .; V gene: TRBV7-9; CDR3 protein: CASSLGVSDTEAFF; CDR3 DNA: TGTGCCAGCAGCTTGGGTGTCAGCGACACTGAAGCTTTCTTT
D gene: .; J gene: TRBJ1-5; clone size: .; V gene: TRBV28; CDR3 protein: CASSLSAQGRNQPQHF; CDR3 DNA: TGTGCCAGCAGTTTATCGGCACAGGGCAGAAATCAGCCCCAGCATTTT
D gene: .; J gene: TRBJ2-7; clone size: .; V gene: TRBV7-3; CDR3 protein: CASSRTWSTEYF; CDR3 DNA: TGTGCCAGCAGCAGGACATGGTCTACCGAGTACTTC
D gene: TRBD2; J gene: TRBJ2-1; clone size: .; V gene: TRBV9; CDR3 protein: CASSVLAGYMGEQFF; CDR3 DNA: TGTGCCAGCAGCGTGCTAGCGGGATACATGGGTGAGCAGTTCTTC
D gene: TRBD2; J gene: TRBJ2-1; clone size: .; V gene: TRBV2; CDR3 protein: CASSGGAVVNEQFF; CDR3 DNA: TGTGCCAGCTCGGGGGGGGCCGTGGTCAATGAGCAGTTCTTC
D gene: .; J gene: TRBJ2-1; clone size: few; V gene: TRBV30; CDR3 protein: CAWKGGFRGNEQFF; CDR3 DNA: TGTGCCTGGAAGGGCGGGTTCCGGGGCAATGAGCAGTTCTTC